Described below is a single T cell receptor beta chain sequence and its context. This entry belongs to a study of shared clonotypes between healthy human individuals. About 28,000 T cell genomes, or around 300 ng DNA, went into replicate PCRs of unsorted PBMC. The data were produced by immunoSEQ multiplex PCR, yet TCRdb's version contains in-frame clones alone and is incomplete. The sample holds about 490,000 clones, over 70% seen once. The J segment lost 4 bases and the V segment lost 4 bases, leaving 6 bases of the junction unmatched. In germline, CDR1 is LGHNA, CDR2 YSLEER. The CDR3 loop spans 14 amino acids. Unsorted samples used about 90 million PBMCs for genomic DNA.

This sequence originates from a middle-aged woman in good health. Some clones in this sample may be carry-over from other donors' samples. Sequenced sample: PBMCs. The gene calls are TRBV4-3 and TRBJ1-1; 7 positions match TRBD1. Here the CDR3 reads CASSRLQGTTEAFF. The DNA for the CDR3 is TGCGCCAGCAGCCGTCTACAGGGGACCACTGAAGCTTTCTTT.